This is a list of T cell receptor beta chains from one sample in a study of cytomegalovirus exposure and HLA in healthy donors. This table comes from immunoSEQ multiplex PCR, and its TCRdb copy is limited to in-frame clones, with some not included. Of roughly 200,000 clones in the sample, roughly 85% are singletons; the top ten hold around 2.3%. The sequencing input was PBMCs. The origin of the receptors is a woman aged 45-60 years in good health and CMV-seronegative. The CDR3 runs from the conserved cysteine through the conserved F or W. The D gene is left open where the match is weak. Size values are once, few and many counts, or a class for expanded clones, and some rows have none.

>.|14|TRBV27|TRBJ2-7|.
TGTGCCAGCAGCTATAAGGACAGCTCCTACGAGCAGTACTTC
CASSYKDSSYEQYF
>.|15|TRBV27|TRBJ2-1|TRBD2
TGTGCCAGCAGCGAGCGGGACGTCTCCTACAATGAGCAGTTCTTC
CASSERDVSYNEQFF
>.|14|TRBV18|TRBJ1-1|.
TGTGCCAGCTCCACGTCTCGGGGACACCCTAGGGCTTTCTTT
CASSTSRGHPRAFF
>.|18|TRBV5-8|TRBJ2-6|.
TGTGCCAGCAGCCTCCTGGGACTTTCGGAAGTGGGGGCCAACGTCCTGACTTTC
CASSLLGLSEVGANVLTF
>.|17|TRBV27|TRBJ1-2|.
TGTGCCAGCAGTTTGAAGACCCTCCCGGGGTTTTACTATGGCTACACCTTC
CASSLKTLPGFYYGYTF
>once|15|TRBV2|TRBJ2-3|TRBD2
TGTGCCAGCAGTCCTGGACTAGCGTTTTCAGATACGCAGTATTTT
CASSPGLAFSDTQYF
>.|16|TRBV10-2|TRBJ2-1|TRBD2
TGCGCCAGCAGTGATATAGCGGGTGTCTCCTACAATGAGCAGTTCTTC
CASSDIAGVSYNEQFF
>.|14|TRBV5-1|TRBJ1-2|.
TGCGCCAGCAGCTTTCGGGGGGCGCGAAGTGGCTACACCTTC
CASSFRGARSGYTF
>.|15|TRBV19|TRBJ2-3|TRBD2
TGTGCCAGTAGCCAAGGACTAGCGCTAGGAGATACGCAGTATTTT
CASSQGLALGDTQYF
>.|14|TRBV7-9|TRBJ2-5|.
TGTGCCAGCAGTTATGTAGCTGGACAAGAGACCCAGTACTTC
CASSYVAGQETQYF
>once|12|TRBV5-1|TRBJ1-2|TRBD1
TGCGCCAGCAGCTTAGACAGGGGCGGCTACACCTTC
CASSLDRGGYTF
>.|15|TRBV5-6|TRBJ2-1|TRBD2
TGTGCCAGCAGCTTCGTGACTAGCGGGACCCATGAGCAGTTCTTC
CASSFVTSGTHEQFF
>.|16|TRBV11-2|TRBJ1-2|TRBD1
TGTGCCAGCAGCCCTAACAGGGGGCGCAAGGGGTATGGCTACACCTTC
CASSPNRGRKGYGYTF
>.|15|TRBV6-6|TRBJ1-5|TRBD1
TGTGCCAGCAGCCCGGGGACAGGGTTCAATCAGCCCCAGCATTTT
CASSPGTGFNQPQHF
>.|12|TRBV2|TRBJ2-7|.
TGTGCCAGCAGCGGGACACTCCACGAGCAGTACTTC
CASSGTLHEQYF
>.|14|TRBV6-4|TRBJ2-2|.
TGTGCCAGCAGTGCGGCGGTGGAGACCGGGGAGCTGTTTTTT
CASSAAVETGELFF
>few|15|TRBV7-2|TRBJ1-1|TRBD1
TGTGCCAGCAGCCATAGGGCGGGGACAGGGGCTGAAGCTTTCTTT
CASSHRAGTGAEAFF
>.|15|TRBV9|TRBJ2-5|TRBD2
TGTGCCAGCAGCCGCATAGCGGGAGGTAAAGAGACCCAGTACTTC
CASSRIAGGKETQYF
>.|16|TRBV4-3|TRBJ2-3|TRBD1
TGCGCCAGCAGCCAAGAGACAGGGACAGCCCCAGATACGCAGTATTTT
CASSQETGTAPDTQYF
>.|13|TRBV27|TRBJ1-2|.
TGTGCCAGCAGCAGCCGGGATTTCTATGGCTACACCTTC
CASSSRDFYGYTF
>.|14|TRBV6-5|TRBJ1-1|TRBD1
TGTGCCAGCAAAACCTATGGGACAGGCACTGAAGCTTTCTTT
CASKTYGTGTEAFF
>.|16|TRBV5-4|TRBJ1-1|.
TGTGCCAGCAGCTTGGGTGCGGACATCTTGAACACTGAAGCTTTCTTT
CASSLGADILNTEAFF
>.|14|TRBV10-3|TRBJ2-7|TRBD2
TGTGCCATCAGTGACCCCGGGGGGGGACACGAGCAGTACTTC
CAISDPGGGHEQYF
>.|17|TRBV13|TRBJ2-7|TRBD2
TGTGCCAGCACCCAGACTAGCGGGAGGGCCGAGGTGAACGAGCAGTACTTC
CASTQTSGRAEVNEQYF
>.|14|TRBV30|TRBJ1-2|TRBD1
TGTGCCTGGAGTGGAGAAGACAGGGTGGGAGGCTACACCTTC
CAWSGEDRVGGYTF
>.|14|TRBV19|TRBJ2-7|TRBD1
TGTGCCAGTAGCCCCAGGGGGCCCATCTACGAGCAGTACTTC
CASSPRGPIYEQYF
>once|13|TRBV2|TRBJ1-2|.
TGTGCCAGCAGGGCGGGGGGAGGCTATGGCTACACCTTC
CASRAGGGYGYTF
>.|16|TRBV18|TRBJ1-5|TRBD1
TGTGCCAGCTCACCATATAATACAGGGGGGGATCAGCCCCAGCATTTT
CASSPYNTGGDQPQHF
>.|14|TRBV30|TRBJ1-2|TRBD1
TGTGCCTGGAGTGTTAGGACAGGCGGCGTGGGCTACACCTTC
CAWSVRTGGVGYTF
>.|14|TRBV28|TRBJ1-2|TRBD1
TGTGCCAGCAGCTCTTCCGGGACAGCTTATGGCTACACCTTC
CASSSSGTAYGYTF
>.|16|TRBV19|TRBJ2-2|.
TGTGCCAGTAGTGAACGGACTCGCCGGGGCACCGGGGAGCTGTTTTTT
CASSERTRRGTGELFF